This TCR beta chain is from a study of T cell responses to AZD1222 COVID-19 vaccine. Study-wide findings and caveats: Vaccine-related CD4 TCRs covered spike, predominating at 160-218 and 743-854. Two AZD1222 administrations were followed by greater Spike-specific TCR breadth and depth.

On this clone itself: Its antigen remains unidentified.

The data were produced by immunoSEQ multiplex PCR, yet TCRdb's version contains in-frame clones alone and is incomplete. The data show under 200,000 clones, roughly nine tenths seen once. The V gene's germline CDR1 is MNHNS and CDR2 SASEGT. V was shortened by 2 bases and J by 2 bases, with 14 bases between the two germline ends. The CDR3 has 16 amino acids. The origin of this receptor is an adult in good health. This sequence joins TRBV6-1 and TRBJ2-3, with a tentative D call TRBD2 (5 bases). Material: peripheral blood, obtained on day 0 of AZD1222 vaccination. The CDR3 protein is CASSERGSRSTDTQYF. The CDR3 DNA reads TGTGCCAGCAGTGAACGGGGAAGCAGGTCCACAGATACGCAGTATTTT.